This is a list of T cell receptor beta chains from one sample in a study of Graves' ophthalmopathy and Graves' hyperthyroidism. TCRdb re-called the multiplex PCR reads with MiXCR, one entry per CDR3 protein. The table has 500,000 to 600,000 distinct CDR3 sequences, 39% seen once; the top ten hold roughly 4%. The sample taken for sequencing was peripheral blood or thyroid tissue (not recorded which). Receptor source: an adult man with Graves' hyperthyroidism. Each CDR3 is given with its conserved first and last residue. The order of the fields is V gene, clone size, CDR3 protein. Expanded clones get a size class; other rows say once, few or many, or leave the size out.

v_call: TRBV7-2; clone_size: many; cdr3_aa: CASSLGPVPAFPTEAFF
v_call: TRBV2; clone_size: -; cdr3_aa: CASSSSGREFF
v_call: TRBV12-3/TRBV12-4; clone_size: few; cdr3_aa: CASSLTGRVTGNTIYF
v_call: TRBV29-1; clone_size: many; cdr3_aa: CSVGGGSTDTQYF
v_call: TRBV5-1; clone_size: -; cdr3_aa: CASSRGQGDSPLHF
v_call: TRBV20-1; clone_size: -; cdr3_aa: CSASPAAGGLTDTQYF
v_call: TRBV5-1; clone_size: -; cdr3_aa: CAWMSGRVTSGANVLTF
v_call: TRBV20-1; clone_size: many; cdr3_aa: CSATGGSYEQYF
v_call: TRBV12-3/TRBV12-4; clone_size: few; cdr3_aa: CASSFGGRTYEQYF
v_call: TRBV7-2; clone_size: many; cdr3_aa: CASSLDRFYGYTF
v_call: TRBV20-1; clone_size: -; cdr3_aa: CSARTGLNTEAFF
v_call: TRBV5-1; clone_size: many; cdr3_aa: CASSLEQTVYEQYF
v_call: TRBV7-6; clone_size: -; cdr3_aa: CASSLKEPNIQYF
v_call: TRBV7-9; clone_size: few; cdr3_aa: CASSLVLAELGTDTQYF
v_call: TRBV9; clone_size: -; cdr3_aa: CASSERDSSGNTIYF
v_call: TRBV29-1; clone_size: many; cdr3_aa: CSVSGAQETQYF
v_call: TRBV24-1; clone_size: -; cdr3_aa: CATSDRQGMGLSECNEQFF
v_call: TRBV6-5; clone_size: few; cdr3_aa: CASTSGGTGVQYEQYF
v_call: TRBV2; clone_size: -; cdr3_aa: CASAGTGPSPLHF
v_call: TRBV20-1; clone_size: many; cdr3_aa: CSARGGRASQPQHF
v_call: TRBV5-1; clone_size: -; cdr3_aa: CASSLFGTSGRQETQYF
v_call: TRBV29-1; clone_size: many; cdr3_aa: CSVIYSSYEQYF
v_call: TRBV28; clone_size: few; cdr3_aa: CASSFSGQGASAFF
v_call: TRBV24-1; clone_size: few; cdr3_aa: CATSEPTTIGSYNEQFF
v_call: TRBV10-3; clone_size: many; cdr3_aa: CAIQDGNQAPQHF
v_call: TRBV29-1; clone_size: -; cdr3_aa: CSHAMGQGTEAFF
v_call: TRBV11-2; clone_size: -; cdr3_aa: CASSPKLTNWGTGELFF
v_call: TRBV5-8; clone_size: few; cdr3_aa: CASSLERGGYEQYF
v_call: TRBV20-1; clone_size: many; cdr3_aa: CSARDSDGLNTEAFF
v_call: TRBV29-1; clone_size: many; cdr3_aa: CSVEGTSNEKLFF
v_call: TRBV10-3; clone_size: few; cdr3_aa: CASSVSGGARETQYF
v_call: TRBV24-1; clone_size: -; cdr3_aa: CATSEPAGGTDTQYF
v_call: TRBV5-1; clone_size: few; cdr3_aa: CASSWTQGAGTTNEKLFF
v_call: TRBV7-3; clone_size: many; cdr3_aa: CASSLFSSFGSRYEQYF
v_call: TRBV12-3/TRBV12-4; clone_size: -; cdr3_aa: CASSSGTGGRETQHF